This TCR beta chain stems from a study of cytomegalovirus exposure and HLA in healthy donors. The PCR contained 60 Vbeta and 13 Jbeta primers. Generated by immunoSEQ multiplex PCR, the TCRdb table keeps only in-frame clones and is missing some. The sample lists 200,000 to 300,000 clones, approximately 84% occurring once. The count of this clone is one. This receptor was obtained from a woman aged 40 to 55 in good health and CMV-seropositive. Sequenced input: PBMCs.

The CDR3 reads CASRLGTAEREQFF. The CDR3, as DNA: TGTGCAAGTCGCTTAGGGACAGCGGAGCGTGAGCAGTTCTTC. V usage is TRBV12-2 and J usage is TRBJ2-1; the listed D gene, TRBD1, was not tested against the DNA. TRBV12-2 is reported as a pseudogene. The CDR3 sequence is 14 residues long.